This T cell receptor (beta chain) emerged from a study of identical twins. TCRdb re-derived calls from the 5' RACE reads in MiXCR, one entry per CDR3 protein. The repertoire holds around 550,000 distinct CDR3 sequences, with over 12% as singletons. Trimming pared 5 bases from V and 7 bases from J, leaving 15 bases between. In germline, CDR1 is LNHDA, CDR2 SQIVND (reference sequence). This CDR3 is 14 amino acids long. The sample was also linked to a second study, of yellow fever vaccine responses in identical twins.

The sequence derives from a woman under 30 in good health. The chain carries TRBV19 and TRBJ2-1; TRBD1 is a possible D gene (6 bases). Sequencing was done on a sample of CD4+ T cells sorted from blood. In DNA, the CDR3 is TGTGCCAGTAGTCCGCGAGGGGGAAGGAATGAGCAGTTCTTC. Its protein is CASSPRGGRNEQFF.